This T cell receptor (beta chain) was recorded in a study of PD-1 blockade in classical Hodgkin lymphoma. Study outcomes and limitations: It was among complete responders that baseline diversity resembled that of newly diagnosed patients. In newly diagnosed patients, baseline TCR diversity was reportedly below that of healthy donors. The causes of the repertoire differences, possibly disease activity or prior therapy, remain undefined. It was CD4+ TCR diversity, not CD8+, that rose significantly by C4D1.

Here immunoSEQ multiplex PCR was the method, and the copy in TCRdb shows in-frame clones only, minus some. This sample yields some 30,000 clones, of which around 70% are seen a single time; over 25% belongs to the top ten. The V gene's germline CDR1 is LNHDA and CDR2 SQIVND (reference sequence). With 8 bases removed from V and 2 bases from J, the gap between germline ends came to 15 bases. The CDR3 extends over 14 amino acids. The table lists this clone with a few counts. Its cognate antigen is unknown. Following autologous stem cell transplantation, relapse occurred in every patient, and exposure to brentuximab vedotin varied.

The receptor comes from a human donor with classical Hodgkin lymphoma. The rearrangement joins TRBV19 to TRBJ1-2; D is unclear. Sequencing used peripheral blood mononuclear cells (PBMCs), obtained before the second cycle of nivolumab. The CDR3 region has the DNA TGTGCCAGTGCACCCTCTGACTTCAACTATGGCTACACCTTC. Its protein product is CASAPSDFNYGYTF.